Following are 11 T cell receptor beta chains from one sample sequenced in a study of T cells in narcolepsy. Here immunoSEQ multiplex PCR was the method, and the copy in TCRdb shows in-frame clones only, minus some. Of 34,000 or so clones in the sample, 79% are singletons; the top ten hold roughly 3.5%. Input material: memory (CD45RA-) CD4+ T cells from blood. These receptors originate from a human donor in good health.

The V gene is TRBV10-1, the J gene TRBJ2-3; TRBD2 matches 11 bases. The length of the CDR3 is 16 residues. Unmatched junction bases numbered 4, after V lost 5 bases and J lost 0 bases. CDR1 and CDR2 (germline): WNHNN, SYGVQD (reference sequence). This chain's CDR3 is CASSRRTSGSTDTQYF. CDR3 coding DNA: TGCGCCAGCAGTCGCCGGACTAGCGGGAGCACAGATACGCAGTATTTT.

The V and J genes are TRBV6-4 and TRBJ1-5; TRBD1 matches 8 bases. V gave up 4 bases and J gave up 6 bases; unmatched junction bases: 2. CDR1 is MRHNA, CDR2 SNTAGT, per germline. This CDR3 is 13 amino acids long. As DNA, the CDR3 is TGTGCCAGCAGTGTCGACAGGGGTCAGCCCCAGCATTTT. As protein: CASSVDRGQPQHF.

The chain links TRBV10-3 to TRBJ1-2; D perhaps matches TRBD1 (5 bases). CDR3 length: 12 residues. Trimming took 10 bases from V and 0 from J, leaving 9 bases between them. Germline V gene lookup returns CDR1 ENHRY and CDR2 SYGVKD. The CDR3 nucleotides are TGTGCCACGGCGGGGGCTAACTATGGCTACACCTTC. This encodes CATAGANYGYTF.

CDR3 bases: TGTGCCAGCAGCTTCGGGGACGCGGAGACCCAGTACTTC. Residues: CASSFGDAETQYF. The gene calls are TRBV7-9 and TRBJ2-5; D is tentatively TRBD1 or TRBD2 (5 bases each). Germline V CDR1 and CDR2: SEHNR, FQNEAQ (reference sequence). Between the trimmed V and J ends, which lost 3 bases and 5 bases, there was a span of 10 bases. The CDR3 runs 13 residues. Full variable domain (outside the CDR3, taken from reference TRBV7-9 and TRBJ2-5): DTGVSQNPRHKITKRGQNVTFRCDPISEHNRLYWYRQTLGQGPEFLTYFQNEAQLEKSRLLSDRFSAERPKGSFSTLEIQRTEQGDSAMYLCASSFGDAETQYFGPGTRLLVL.

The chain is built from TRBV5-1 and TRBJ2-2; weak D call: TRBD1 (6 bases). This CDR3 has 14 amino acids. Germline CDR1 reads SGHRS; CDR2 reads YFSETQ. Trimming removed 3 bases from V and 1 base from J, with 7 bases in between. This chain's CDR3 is CASSSGQNTGELFF. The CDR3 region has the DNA TGCGCCAGCAGCTCGGGACAGAACACCGGGGAGCTGTTTTTT.

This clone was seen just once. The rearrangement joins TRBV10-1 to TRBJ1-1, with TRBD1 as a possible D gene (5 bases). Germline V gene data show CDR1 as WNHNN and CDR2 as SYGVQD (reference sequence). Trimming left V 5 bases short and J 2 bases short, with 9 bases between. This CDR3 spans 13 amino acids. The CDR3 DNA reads TGCGCCAGCAGTAGAGGGGTAAACACTGAAGCTTTCTTT. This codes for CASSRGVNTEAFF.

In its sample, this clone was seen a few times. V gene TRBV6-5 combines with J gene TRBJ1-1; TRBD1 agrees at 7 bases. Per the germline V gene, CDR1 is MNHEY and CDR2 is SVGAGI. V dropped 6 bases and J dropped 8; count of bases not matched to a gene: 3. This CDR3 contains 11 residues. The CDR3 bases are TGTGCCAGCAGCCGGGACAGAGAAGCTTTCTTT. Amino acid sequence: CASSRDREAFF.

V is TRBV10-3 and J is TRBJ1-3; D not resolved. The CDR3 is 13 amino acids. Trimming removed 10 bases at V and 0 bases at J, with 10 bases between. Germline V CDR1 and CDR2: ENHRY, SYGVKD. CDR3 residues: CATRSDSGNTIYF. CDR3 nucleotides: TGTGCCACCCGGAGCGACTCTGGAAACACCATATATTTT.

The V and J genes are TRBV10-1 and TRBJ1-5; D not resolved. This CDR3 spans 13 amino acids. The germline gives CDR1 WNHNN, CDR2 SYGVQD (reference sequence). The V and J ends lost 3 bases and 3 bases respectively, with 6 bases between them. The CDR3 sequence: CASSDGINQPQHF. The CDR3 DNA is TGCGCCAGCAGTGACGGGATCAATCAGCCCCAGCATTTT.

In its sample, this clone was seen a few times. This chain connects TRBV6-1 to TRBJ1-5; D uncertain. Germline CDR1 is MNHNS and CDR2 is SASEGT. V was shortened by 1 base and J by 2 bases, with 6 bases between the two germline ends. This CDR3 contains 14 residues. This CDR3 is CASSEGRGNQPQHF. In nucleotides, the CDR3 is TGTGCCAGCAGTGAAGGGAGGGGCAATCAGCCCCAGCATTTT.

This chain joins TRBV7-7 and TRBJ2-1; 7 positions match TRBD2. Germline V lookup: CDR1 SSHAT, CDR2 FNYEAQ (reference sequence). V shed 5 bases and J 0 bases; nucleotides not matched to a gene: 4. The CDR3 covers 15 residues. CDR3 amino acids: CASSLSGASYNEQFF. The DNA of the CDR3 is TGTGCCAGCAGCCTGAGCGGGGCCTCCTACAATGAGCAGTTCTTC.